Below, 4 T cell receptor beta chains from the same sample are listed, as sequenced in a study of blood T cell repertoires in COVID-19. Libraries were prepared by immunoSEQ multiplex PCR; TCRdb keeps only in-frame clonotypes and omits some of them. Of roughly 190,000 clones in the sample, roughly 90% were seen once. Sequenced material: PBMCs or T cells enriched from blood (not recorded which). These receptor sequences come from a woman between 25 and 40 years old who had recovered from COVID-19.

This clone was seen only once. V gene TRBV25-1 combines with J gene TRBJ1-5, with a possible D match to TRBD1 (5 bases). The CDR3 covers 13 residues. The germline V gene has CDR1 MGHDK and CDR2 SYGVNS. V lost 5 bases and J 7 bases, leaving 12 bases between the germline ends. The CDR3 sequence is CASSSQGGQPQHF. DNA for the CDR3: TGTGCCAGCAGTTCCCAGGGTGGGCAGCCCCAGCATTTT.

This clone occurred once. The genes are TRBV5-1 and TRBJ2-7; TRBD2 matches 7 bases. This CDR3 comprises 12 residues. The V and J ends lost 4 bases and 2 bases, in that order; junction bases with no gene match: 0. Germline-derived CDR1 and CDR2 are SGHRS and YFSETQ. The CDR3 DNA reads TGCGCCAGCAGCGCGGGGGCCTACGAGCAGTACTTC. It encodes CASSAGAYEQYF.

V is TRBV6-2 or TRBV6-3 and J is TRBJ1-1; 7 nucleotides match TRBD1. V lost 0 bases and J lost 0; bases outside the gene matches: 10. Germline V gene sequence: CDR1 MNHEY, CDR2 SVGEGT. The CDR3 is 18 amino acids. This CDR3 reads CASSYSYNRGRVNTEAFF. Written as DNA, the CDR3 is TGTGCCAGCAGTTACTCGTATAACAGGGGCAGGGTGAACACTGAAGCTTTCTTT.

The J gene is TRBJ2-1, the V gene TRBV6-1; D uncertain. Germline V CDR1 and CDR2: MNHNS, SASEGT. This CDR3 region has 17 residues. Trimming cost V 2 bases and J 5 bases, with 19 bases left between them. The chain's CDR3 is CASSERLWSRLNNEQFF. DNA for the CDR3: TGTGCCAGCAGTGAACGTTTATGGAGCAGATTAAACAATGAGCAGTTCTTC.